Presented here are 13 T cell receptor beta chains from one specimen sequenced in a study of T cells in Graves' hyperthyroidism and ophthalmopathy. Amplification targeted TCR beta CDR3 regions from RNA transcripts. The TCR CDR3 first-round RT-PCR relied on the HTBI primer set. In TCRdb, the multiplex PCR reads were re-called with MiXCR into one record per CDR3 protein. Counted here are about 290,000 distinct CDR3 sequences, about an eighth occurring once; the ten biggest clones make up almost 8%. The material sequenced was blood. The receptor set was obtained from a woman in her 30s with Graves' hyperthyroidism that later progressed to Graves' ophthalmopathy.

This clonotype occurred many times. This CDR3 reads CASASQGASTDTQYF. CDR3 nucleotides: TGTGCCAGCGCCAGTCAGGGGGCGAGCACAGATACGCAGTATTTT. The rearrangement joins TRBV6-1 to TRBJ2-3, with 8 nucleotides matching TRBD1. V trimming: 8 bases; J trimming: 0 bases; junction bases outside the gene matches: 7. Germline CDR1 and CDR2: MNHNS and SASEGT. The CDR3 has 15 residues.

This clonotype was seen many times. CDR3 coding DNA: TGTGCCAGCACGGGTGGGAAGAACACCGGGGAGCTGTTTTTT. This gives the protein CASTGGKNTGELFF. The rearrangement joins TRBV28 to TRBJ2-2; D is uncertain. The CDR3 covers 14 residues. CDR1 and CDR2 from the germline V gene are MDHEN and SYDVKM. V was shortened by 7 bases and J by 1 base, with 10 bases between the two germline ends.

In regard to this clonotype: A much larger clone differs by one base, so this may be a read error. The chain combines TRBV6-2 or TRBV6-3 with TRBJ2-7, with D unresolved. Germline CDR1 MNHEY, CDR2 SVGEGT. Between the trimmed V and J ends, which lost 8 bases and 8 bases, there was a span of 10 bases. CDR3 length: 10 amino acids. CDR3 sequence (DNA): TGTGCCAGCTCACCTGCCAAGCAGTACTTC. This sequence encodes CASSPAKQYF.

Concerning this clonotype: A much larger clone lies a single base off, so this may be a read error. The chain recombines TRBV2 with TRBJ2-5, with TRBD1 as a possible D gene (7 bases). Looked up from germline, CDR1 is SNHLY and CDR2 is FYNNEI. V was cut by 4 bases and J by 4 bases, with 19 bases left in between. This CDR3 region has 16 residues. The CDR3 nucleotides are TGTGCCAGCAGTGGGGGTGGAGGGGGCTTAGGAGAGACCCAGTACTTC. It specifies CASSGGGGGLGETQYF.

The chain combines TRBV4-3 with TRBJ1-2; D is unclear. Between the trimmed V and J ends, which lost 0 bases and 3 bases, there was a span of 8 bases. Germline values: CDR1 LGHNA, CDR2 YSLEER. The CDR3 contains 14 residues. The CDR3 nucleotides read TGCGCCAGCAGCCAAGATCCCGGAGACTATGGCTACACCTTC. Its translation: CASSQDPGDYGYTF.

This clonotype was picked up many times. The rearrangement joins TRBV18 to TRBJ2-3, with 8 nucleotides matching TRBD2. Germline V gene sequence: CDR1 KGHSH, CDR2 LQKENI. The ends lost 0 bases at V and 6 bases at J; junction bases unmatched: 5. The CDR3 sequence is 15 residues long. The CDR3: CASSPPTGGPDTQYF. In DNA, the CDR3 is TGTGCCAGCTCACCACCCACGGGAGGGCCGGATACGCAGTATTTT. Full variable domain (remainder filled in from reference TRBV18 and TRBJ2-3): NAGVMQNPRHLVRRRGQEARLRCSPMKGHSHVYWYRQLPEEGLKFMVYLQKENIIDESGMPKERFSAEFPKEGPSILRIQQVVRGDSAAYFCASSPPTGGPDTQYFGPGTRLTVL.

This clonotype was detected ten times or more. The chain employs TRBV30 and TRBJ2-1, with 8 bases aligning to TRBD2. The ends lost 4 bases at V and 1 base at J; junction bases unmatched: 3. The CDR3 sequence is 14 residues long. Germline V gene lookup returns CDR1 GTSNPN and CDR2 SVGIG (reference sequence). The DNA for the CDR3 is TGTGCCTGGACTAGCGGGCTATCCTACAATGAGCAGTTCTTC. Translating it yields CAWTSGLSYNEQFF.

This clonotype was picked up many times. The CDR3 here is CAWNSGNTIYF. Here the CDR3 DNA reads TGTGCCTGGAACTCTGGAAACACCATATATTTT. The J gene is TRBJ1-3, the V gene TRBV30; D unclear. The CDR3 sequence is 11 residues long. CDR1 GTSNPN and CDR2 SVGIG come from the germline V gene (reference sequence). V was pared by 4 bases and J by 0 bases, with 1 base between.

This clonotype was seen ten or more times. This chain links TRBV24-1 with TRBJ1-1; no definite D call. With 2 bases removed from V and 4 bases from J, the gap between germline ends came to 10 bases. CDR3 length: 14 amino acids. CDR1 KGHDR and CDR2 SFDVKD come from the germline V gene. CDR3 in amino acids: CATSDSDGSTEAFF. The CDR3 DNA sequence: TGTGCCACCAGTGATTCCGACGGGAGCACTGAAGCTTTCTTT.

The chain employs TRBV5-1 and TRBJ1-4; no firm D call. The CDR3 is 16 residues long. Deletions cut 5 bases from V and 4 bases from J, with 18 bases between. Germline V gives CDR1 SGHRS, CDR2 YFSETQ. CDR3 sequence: CASRRNALTNNEKLFF. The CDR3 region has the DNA TGCGCCAGCAGACGAAACGCTCTAACCAATAATGAAAAACTGTTTTTT. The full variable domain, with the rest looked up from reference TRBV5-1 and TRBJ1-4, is KAGVTQTPRYLIKTRGQQVTLSCSPISGHRSVSWYQQTPGQGLQFLFEYFSETQRNKGNFPGRFSGRQFSNSRSEMNVSTLELGDSALYLCASRRNALTNNEKLFFGSGTQLSVL.

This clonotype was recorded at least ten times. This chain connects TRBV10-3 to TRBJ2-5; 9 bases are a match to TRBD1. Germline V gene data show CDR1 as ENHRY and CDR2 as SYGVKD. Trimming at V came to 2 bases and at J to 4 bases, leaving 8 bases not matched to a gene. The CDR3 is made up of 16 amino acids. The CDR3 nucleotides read TGTGCCATCAGTGAGCCGGGACAGGGAACCGGAGAGACCCAGTACTTC. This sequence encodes CAISEPGQGTGETQYF.

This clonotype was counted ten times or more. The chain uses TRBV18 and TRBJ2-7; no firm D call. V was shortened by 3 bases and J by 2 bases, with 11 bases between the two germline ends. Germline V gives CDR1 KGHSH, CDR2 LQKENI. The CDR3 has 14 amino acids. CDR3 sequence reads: CASSPGKAAYEQYF. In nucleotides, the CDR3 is TGTGCCAGCTCACCGGGAAAGGCGGCCTACGAGCAGTACTTC.

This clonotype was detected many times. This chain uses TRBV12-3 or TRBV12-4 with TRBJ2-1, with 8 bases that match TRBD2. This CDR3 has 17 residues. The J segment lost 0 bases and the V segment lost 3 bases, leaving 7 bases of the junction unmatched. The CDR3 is CASSFLGLAGSYNEQFF. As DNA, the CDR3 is TGTGCCAGCAGTTTCCTTGGGCTAGCGGGCTCCTACAATGAGCAGTTCTTC.